One and the same sample provided the 30 T cell receptor beta chains below, sequenced in a study of blood T cell repertoires in COVID-19. The protocol was immunoSEQ multiplex PCR, while the TCRdb copy is restricted to in-frame clones and leaves out a portion. The sample consists of a few hundred thousand clones, more than 70% of them appearing once. The sample consisted of peripheral blood. The receptors here all came from a woman between 50 and 59 years old with COVID-19, enrolled during active disease.

The chain carries TRBV19 and TRBJ1-1; D gene ambiguous. From germline, CDR1 is LNHDA and CDR2 SQIVND (reference sequence). The CDR3 has 13 amino acids. V lost 5 bases and J lost 7, with 14 bases in between. Here the CDR3 DNA reads TGTGCCAGTAGTTTCCCGGGAGCTTATGAAGCTTTCTTT. As protein: CASSFPGAYEAFF.

This clone was observed once. The rearrangement uses TRBV20-1 and TRBJ2-1, with TRBD2 as a possible D gene (5 bases). Between the trimmed V and J ends, which lost 3 bases and 7 bases, there was a span of 19 bases. The germline V gene has CDR1 DFQATT and CDR2 SNEGSKA (reference sequence). The CDR3 loop spans 15 amino acids. The CDR3 coding sequence is TGCAGTGCTAGTGGTTTTGGACTGGGTGAGAATGAGCAGTTCTTC. Translating it yields CSASGFGLGENEQFF.

The rearrangement uses TRBV12-5 and TRBJ2-5; 9 positions agree with TRBD1. There are 15 residues in the CDR3. The germline V gene has CDR1 LGHNT and CDR2 FRNRAP. The V segment lost 4 bases and the J segment 4 bases; nucleotides outside the gene matches: 7. The CDR3 region has the DNA TGTGCTAGTGGTTGGGGGGACAGGGAGGGAGAGACCCAGTACTTC. Translated: CASGWGDREGETQYF. Using reference TRBV12-5 and TRBJ2-5 for the parts outside the CDR3, the full variable domain is DARVTQTPRHKVTEMGQEVTMRCQPILGHNTVFWYRQTMMQGLELLAYFRNRAPLDDSGMPKDRFSAEMPDATLATLKIQPSEPRDSAVYFCASGWGDREGETQYFGPGTRLLVL.

The rearrangement joins TRBV4-2 to TRBJ2-3; 9 nucleotides match TRBD2. V was clipped by 4 bases and J by 2 bases; unmatched bases: 10. The CDR3 consists of 17 residues. Germline lookup yields CDR1 LGHNA and CDR2 YNFKEQ. Here the CDR3 DNA reads TGTGCCAGCAGCCCCGCCATAGCGGGGGCCTTCACAGATACGCAGTATTTT. Translated, it gives CASSPAIAGAFTDTQYF.

The chain has TRBV19 and TRBJ1-5; D may be TRBD1 (5 bases). The CDR3 spans 15 residues. V dropped 6 bases and J dropped 3 bases, with 15 bases sitting between them. Germline values: CDR1 LNHDA, CDR2 SQIVND (reference sequence). DNA of the CDR3: TGTGCCAGTAGCCCCGGGGGGAGCATCAATCAGCCCCAGCATTTT. It specifies CASSPGGSINQPQHF.

The chain is built from TRBV5-1 and TRBJ2-5; D uncertain. Trimming stripped 1 base from V and 5 bases from J, with 9 bases between. Per the germline V gene, CDR1 is SGHRS and CDR2 is YFSETQ. The CDR3 consists of 13 residues. This CDR3 reads CASSLYPRETQYF. The CDR3 coding sequence is TGCGCCAGCAGCTTGTACCCCCGGGAGACCCAGTACTTC.

The table lists this clone with a few counts. This chain uses TRBV2 with TRBJ2-1; D is undetermined. This CDR3 has 12 amino acids. Germline CDR1 is SNHLY and CDR2 is FYNNEI. The ends were cut back, 0 bases at V and 8 bases at J, with 5 bases in the middle. For the CDR3, the DNA is TGTGCCAGCAGTGAAGCGAGGTATGAGCAGTTCTTC. This sequence encodes CASSEARYEQFF.

This clone was recorded once. This chain uses TRBV6-5 with TRBJ1-1, with D unresolved. The CDR3 consists of 13 residues. The V gene lost 6 bases and the J gene lost 0 bases, with 8 bases spanning the gap. Germline CDR1 and CDR2: MNHEY and SVGAGI. CDR3 sequence (DNA): TGTGCCAGCAGGCGGGGTGTGAACACTGAAGCTTTCTTT. This codes for CASRRGVNTEAFF.

This clone was counted a single time. The rearrangement links TRBV21-1 to TRBJ1-2. TRBV21-1 is marked as a pseudogene. The CDR3 contains 14 residues. The CDR3, as DNA: TGTGCCAGCAGCAATTGTAGCGGGGGCTACGGCTACACCTTC. Amino acid sequence: CASSNCSGGYGYTF.

V usage is TRBV11-2 and J usage is TRBJ2-7; 7 bases map to TRBD2. With V trimmed by 1 base and J by 3 bases, 3 bases remained unmatched. The CDR3 sequence is 14 residues long. From germline, CDR1 is SGHAT and CDR2 FQNNGV. The DNA for the CDR3 is TGTGCCAGCAGCTTAGGTCGGGGGGACTACGAGCAGTACTTC. Translation: CASSLGRGDYEQYF.

The chain is built from TRBV21-1 and TRBJ2-1; the table's D gene call, TRBD2, was not cross checked with the DNA. TRBV21-1 is shown as a pseudogene. The CDR3 is 13 amino acids. CDR3: CASSTGEHNEQFF. The CDR3 DNA sequence: TGTGCCAGCAGCACGGGGGAGCACAATGAGCAGTTCTTC.

The J gene is TRBJ2-7, the V gene TRBV28; 7 bases are a match to TRBD1. The germline V gene encodes CDR1 MDHEN and CDR2 SYDVKM. The CDR3 runs 13 residues. The trim removed 10 bases at V and 7 bases at J, leaving 13 bases unmatched. The CDR3, as DNA: TGTGCCACCTTTACAGGGGCCCCTAGTGAGCAGTACTTC. Translated, it gives CATFTGAPSEQYF.

This chain connects TRBV30 to TRBJ1-4; a weak D match, TRBD1 (5 bases). Germline lookup yields CDR1 GTSNPN and CDR2 SVGIG (reference sequence). This CDR3 region has 14 residues. V lost 0 bases, J lost 7 bases, and 12 bases lay in between. The CDR3 is CAWSVQQGGEKLFF. The CDR3 nucleotides read TGTGCCTGGAGTGTACAGCAGGGCGGTGAAAAACTGTTTTTT.

In its sample, this clone was seen a few times. The rearrangement uses TRBV5-6 and TRBJ2-2; D is perhaps TRBD1 (6 bases). The CDR3 runs to 15 residues. The V end was cut by 7 bases, the J end by 4 bases, with 17 bases between. Germline-derived CDR1 and CDR2 are SGHDT and YYEEEE. The DNA for the CDR3 is TGTGCCAGCGGCAAAGGGGGTCGTGGCACCGGGGAGCTGTTTTTT. This translates into CASGKGGRGTGELFF.

The J gene is TRBJ2-3, the V gene TRBV5-1; a weak D match, TRBD2 (5 bases). Trimming shortened V by 0 bases and J by 1 base, and 12 bases separated the two germline ends. The CDR3 totals 16 residues. Per the germline V gene, CDR1 is SGHRS and CDR2 is YFSETQ. The CDR3 DNA reads TGCGCCAGCAGCTTGGCCCCGGGGTCGGGCACAGATACGCAGTATTTT. Its protein is CASSLAPGSGTDTQYF.

V usage is TRBV7-9 and J usage is TRBJ1-2, with D possibly TRBD1 on 5 matching bases. The germline gives CDR1 SEHNR, CDR2 FQNEAQ (reference sequence). This CDR3 is 14 amino acids long. The germline V and J ends were trimmed by 5 bases and 8 bases, with 18 bases remaining between them. This CDR3 reads CASSPPGLSTGYTF. In DNA form, the CDR3 reads TGTGCCAGCAGCCCACCGGGACTCTCAACGGGCTACACCTTC.

CDR3 sequence: CAITVERYDSPLHF. The CDR3 coding sequence is TGTGCCATCACCGTAGAACGATACGATTCACCCCTCCACTTT. The chain links TRBV10-3 to TRBJ1-6, with D hard to call. Germline CDR1 reads ENHRY; CDR2 reads SYGVKD. The CDR3 is 14 amino acids. Trimming removed 7 bases from V and 8 bases from J, with 15 bases in between.

The chain uses TRBV7-8 and TRBJ2-7; TRBD1 aligns across 8 bases. The V gene's germline CDR1 is SGHVS and CDR2 FQNEAQ. Trimming removed 5 bases from V and 5 bases from J; junction bases left unmatched: 14. CDR3 length: 16 residues. CDR3 amino acids: CASSVPRGPGVHEQYF. The CDR3 DNA reads TGTGCCAGCAGCGTCCCCAGGGGGCCTGGGGTCCACGAGCAGTACTTC. Together with reference TRBV7-8 and TRBJ2-7, the CDR3 gives the full variable domain: GAGVSQSPRYKVAKRGQDVALRCDPISGHVSLFWYQQALGQGPEFLTYFQNEAQLDKSGLPSDRFFAERPEGSVSTLKIQRTQQEDSAVYLCASSVPRGPGVHEQYFGPGTRLTVT.

CDR3 sequence reads: CASTLGLAGGLSQYF. The DNA for the CDR3 is TGTGCCAGCACCTTGGGACTAGCGGGGGGGCTGTCGCAGTATTTT. The chain joins TRBV2 to TRBJ2-3, with TRBD2 matching over 16 bases. There are 15 residues in the CDR3. Germline CDR1 is SNHLY and CDR2 is FYNNEI. Trimming at V came to 7 bases and at J to 10 bases, leaving 8 bases not matched to a gene.

The chain is built from TRBV7-8 and TRBJ2-1; no definite D call. The germline gives CDR1 SGHVS, CDR2 FQNEAQ. The V end lost 5 bases, the J end lost 12 bases, and 17 bases lay between the germline ends. There are 13 residues in the CDR3. For the CDR3, the DNA is TGTGCCAGCAGCCCCCCCCGTTTTTCGTCGCAGTTCTTC. Its translation: CASSPPRFSSQFF.

The chain is built from TRBV27 and TRBJ2-7; 7 nucleotides align to TRBD1. This CDR3 has 15 amino acids. Germline V CDR1 and CDR2: MNHEY, SMNVEV (reference sequence). The V segment lost 5 bases and the J segment 4 bases; nucleotides outside the gene matches: 11. The CDR3 DNA reads TGTGCCAGCAGTGAAATAGACAGGGTTAAGTACGAGCAGTACTTC. It codes for CASSEIDRVKYEQYF.

V is TRBV7-6 and J is TRBJ2-3, with a tentative D call TRBD2 (5 bases). Germline CDR1 reads SGHVS; CDR2 reads FNYEAQ. The V end was cut by 3 bases, the J end by 9 bases, with 10 bases between. The CDR3 has 12 amino acids. DNA for the CDR3: TGTGCCAGCAGCTTGCCGGGGTTCACGCAGTATTTT. Its protein is CASSLPGFTQYF. Looking up the rest from reference TRBV7-6 and TRBJ2-3 gives the full variable domain: GAGVSQSPRYKVTKRGQDVALRCDPISGHVSLYWYRQALGQGPEFLTYFNYEAQQDKSGLPNDRFSAERPEGSISTLTIQRTEQRDSAMYRCASSLPGFTQYFGPGTRLTVL.

CDR3 coding DNA: TGTGCCAGCAGCTTCCGGGACAGTTCCTACAATGAGCAGTTCTTC. Translating gives CASSFRDSSYNEQFF. This chain links TRBV3-1 (or the pseudogene TRBV3-2) with TRBJ2-1; 7 bases map to TRBD1. The CDR3 sequence is 15 residues long. CDR1 is LGHDT and CDR2 is YNNKEL in the germline V gene (reference sequence). J lost 1 base, V lost 5 bases, and 5 bases had no gene match.

The rearrangement links TRBV3-1 (or the pseudogene TRBV3-2) to TRBJ1-1; tentatively, D is TRBD1 (5 bases). This CDR3 has 14 amino acids. CDR1 is LGHDT and CDR2 is YNNKEL in the germline V gene (reference sequence). The V gene lost 3 bases and the J gene lost 6 bases, with 14 bases spanning the gap. CDR3 sequence: CASSHLRGGAEAFF. The DNA for the CDR3 is TGTGCCAGCAGCCATCTCCGGGGGGGGGCTGAAGCTTTCTTT.

This chain links TRBV7-9 with TRBJ1-1, with a tentative D call TRBD1 (6 bases). V was pared by 2 bases and J by 11 bases, with 15 bases between. The V gene's germline CDR1 is SEHNR and CDR2 FQNEAQ (reference sequence). This CDR3 comprises 13 residues. For the CDR3, the DNA is TGTGCCAGCAGCTTAATGGGGGCGGGTGACGCTTTCTTT. This gives the protein CASSLMGAGDAFF.

The chain couples TRBV28 to TRBJ1-6; no reliable D call. The CDR3 is 14 residues long. The germline V and J ends were trimmed by 5 bases and 2 bases, with 7 bases remaining between them. Germline CDR1 is MDHEN and CDR2 is SYDVKM. CDR3 sequence: CASSGSTYNSPLHF. CDR3 DNA: TGTGCCAGCAGTGGTAGCACCTATAATTCACCCCTCCACTTT.

This chain connects TRBV29-1 to TRBJ2-1, with a tentative D call TRBD1 (6 bases). Germline V gene data show CDR1 as SQVTM and CDR2 as ANQGSEA. V dropped 6 bases and J dropped 9 bases, with 12 bases sitting between them. The CDR3 is 11 residues long. CDR3 sequence reads: CSVYRDPEQFF. The CDR3, as DNA: TGCAGCGTGTACAGGGATCCTGAGCAGTTCTTC.

V gene TRBV5-1 combines with J gene TRBJ1-2, with 7 bases identical to TRBD1. This CDR3 comprises 15 residues. Germline CDR1 SGHRS, CDR2 YFSETQ. V trimming: 0 bases; J trimming: 7 bases; junction bases outside the gene matches: 9. The CDR3 loop is CASSLVNRGISGYTF. DNA for the CDR3: TGCGCCAGCAGCTTGGTTAACAGGGGTATCTCTGGCTACACCTTC.

This clone was detected only once. The rearrangement joins TRBV7-2 to TRBJ2-5, with D perhaps matching TRBD1 (6 bases). V was cut by 5 bases and J by 5 bases, with 24 bases left in between. CDR1 and CDR2 (germline): SGHTA, FQGNSA. CDR3 size: 17 residues. The DNA of the CDR3 is TGTGCCAGCAGCACCTACAGGGTCGGCGCGTCTCGGGAGACCCAGTACTTC. This encodes CASSTYRVGASRETQYF.

This sequence joins TRBV19 and TRBJ2-1, with unresolved D. Germline lookup yields CDR1 LNHDA and CDR2 SQIVND (reference sequence). The CDR3 is 11 amino acids. Trimming took off 7 bases at V and 6 bases at J, with 7 bases between the two ends. CDR3 sequence (DNA): TGTGCCAGTATTTCCGGCAATGAGCAGTTCTTC. Translated: CASISGNEQFF. Filled out from reference TRBV19 and TRBJ2-1, the complete variable domain reads DGGITQSPKYLFRKEGQNVTLSCEQNLNHDAMYWYRQDPGQGLRLIYYSQIVNDFQKGDIAEGYSVSREKKESFPLTVTSAQKNPTAFYLCASISGNEQFFGPGTRLTVL.